The T cell receptor beta chain described here comes from a study of control samples from healthy donors and cancer patients (dated by TCRdb to between 2020 and 2021). The library relied on the immunoSEQ multiplex PCR assay. As stored in TCRdb, this immuneACCESS dataset retains in-frame rearrangements with V and J assigned. A fraction of the clones does not appear; measured against another copy, unresolved V genes explain less than half of the discrepancy, and the remainder lacks a known reason. This sample gives some 100,000 clones in total; approximately 90% of them show up just once. Of the sample, 4% to 5.5% falls within the top ten clones. Comments on this clone: Which antigen it targets is not known. No clone much larger than this one lies a single base away; base qualities are absent.

V and J are truncated by 2 bases and 4 bases respectively, leaving an intervening sequence of 11 bases. CDR1 and CDR2 (MNHNS, SASEGT) derive from the germline V gene. The CDR3, from cysteine to phenylalanine, totals 14 residues. Of the read, only the CDR3 DNA is kept; its 42 bases are in frame from base 1. Material for sequencing was blood. The V and J genes are TRBV6-1 and TRBJ1-2; the D gene is unclear. This TCR came from a human donor in good health. The donor label of this sample is uncertain. The nucleotide sequence is given as TGTGCCAGCAGTGAACGCCTCGAGGGCTATGGCTACACCTTC. The encoded protein is CASSERLEGYGYTF.